A single sample is the source of the 5 T cell receptor beta chains below, sequenced in a study of OX40 agonist ivuxolimab in advanced cancers. Repertoires were generated with immunoSEQ multiplex PCR, while TCRdb's copy carries only in-frame clones and drops some. This table holds tens of thousands of clones, under 90% found once. The material sequenced was CD4+ or CD8+ T cells sorted from blood, taken in a trial of the OX40 agonist ivuxolimab. The receptors originated from an adult with an advanced solid tumor such as melanoma, head and neck, liver or kidney cancer.

The chain carries TRBV9 and TRBJ2-2; TRBD1 or TRBD2 may be the D gene (5 bases each). Per the germline V gene, CDR1 is SGDLS and CDR2 is YYNGEE. V lost 4 bases, J lost 2 bases, and 9 bases lay in between. The CDR3 has 14 amino acids. As DNA, the CDR3 is TGTGCCAGCAGCTGGGACGGCAACACCGGGGAGCTGTTTTTT. This codes for CASSWDGNTGELFF. The variable domain in full, completed from reference TRBV9 and TRBJ2-2, reads DSGVTQTPKHLITATGQRVTLRCSPRSGDLSVYWYQQSLDQGLQFLIQYYNGEERAKGNILERFSAQQFPDLHSELNLSSLELGDSALYFCASSWDGNTGELFFGEGSRLTVL.

This chain joins TRBV30 and TRBJ2-7, with 15 bases aligning to TRBD2. CDR1 and CDR2 (germline): GTSNPN, SVGIG (reference sequence). The J segment lost 6 bases and the V segment lost 4 bases, leaving 7 bases of the junction unmatched. The CDR3 has 15 amino acids. This CDR3 is CAWKRPGLAGGEQYF. The CDR3 DNA reads TGTGCCTGGAAACGACCGGGACTAGCGGGAGGCGAGCAGTACTTC.

This clone was observed a handful of times. The chain combines TRBV4-2 with TRBJ1-2; possible D gene TRBD1, 6 bases. There are 14 residues in the CDR3. CDR1 is LGHNA and CDR2 is YNFKEQ in the germline V gene. Trimming cost V 1 base and J 8 bases, with 14 bases left between them. Here the CDR3 DNA reads TGTGCCAGCAGCCAAGCACAGGGTGCCCGAGGCTACACCTTC. It translates to CASSQAQGARGYTF.

The V and J genes are TRBV28 and TRBJ2-6; D perhaps matches TRBD2 (7 bases). Germline V gene lookup returns CDR1 MDHEN and CDR2 SYDVKM. The CDR3 covers 15 residues. V lost 7 bases and J 4 bases, leaving 14 bases between the germline ends. Here the CDR3 reads CASTPRGAGANVLTF. The CDR3, as DNA: TGTGCCAGCACCCCCCGGGGGGCCGGGGCCAACGTCCTGACTTTC.

This chain links TRBV19 with TRBJ2-3; 8 bases fit TRBD1. V lost 7 bases and J lost 0; bases outside the gene matches: 9. This CDR3 has 16 residues. Germline V lookup: CDR1 LNHDA, CDR2 SQIVND (reference sequence). CDR3 coding DNA: TGTGCCAGTAACAATGCAGGGGGCCTCAGCACAGATACGCAGTATTTT. As protein: CASNNAGGLSTDTQYF. The full variable domain, rest sourced from reference TRBV19 and TRBJ2-3, is DGGITQSPKYLFRKEGQNVTLSCEQNLNHDAMYWYRQDPGQGLRLIYYSQIVNDFQKGDIAEGYSVSREKKESFPLTVTSAQKNPTAFYLCASNNAGGLSTDTQYFGPGTRLTVL.